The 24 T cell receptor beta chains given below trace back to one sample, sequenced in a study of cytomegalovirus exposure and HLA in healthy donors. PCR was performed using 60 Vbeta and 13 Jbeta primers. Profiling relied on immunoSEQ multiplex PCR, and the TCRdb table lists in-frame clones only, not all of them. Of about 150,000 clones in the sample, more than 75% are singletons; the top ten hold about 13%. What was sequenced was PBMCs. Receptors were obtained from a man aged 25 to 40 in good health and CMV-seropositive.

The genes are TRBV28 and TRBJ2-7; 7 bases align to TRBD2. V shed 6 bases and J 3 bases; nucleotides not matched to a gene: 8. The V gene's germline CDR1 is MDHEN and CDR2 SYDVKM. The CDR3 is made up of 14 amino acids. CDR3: CASRGDYRDYEQYF. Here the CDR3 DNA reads TGTGCCAGCAGGGGGGACTATCGCGACTACGAGCAGTACTTC.

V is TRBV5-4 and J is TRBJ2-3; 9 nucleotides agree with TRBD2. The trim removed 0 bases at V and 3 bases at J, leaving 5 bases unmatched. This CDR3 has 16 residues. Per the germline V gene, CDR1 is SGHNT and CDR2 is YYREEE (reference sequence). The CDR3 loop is CASSLVGSGSTDTQYF. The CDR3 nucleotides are TGTGCCAGCAGCTTGGTTGGTAGCGGGAGTACAGATACGCAGTATTTT.

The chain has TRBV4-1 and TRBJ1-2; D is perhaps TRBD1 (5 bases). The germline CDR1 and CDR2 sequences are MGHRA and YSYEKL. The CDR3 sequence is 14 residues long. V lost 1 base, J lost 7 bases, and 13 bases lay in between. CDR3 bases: TGCGCCAGCAGCCAAGGTGCAGGGCGATCTGGCTACACCTTC. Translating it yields CASSQGAGRSGYTF.

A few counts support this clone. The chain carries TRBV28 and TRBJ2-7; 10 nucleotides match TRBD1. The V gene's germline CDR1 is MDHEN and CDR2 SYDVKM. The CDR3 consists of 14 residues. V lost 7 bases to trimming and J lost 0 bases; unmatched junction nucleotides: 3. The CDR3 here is CASKGQGISYEQYF. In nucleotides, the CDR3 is TGTGCCAGCAAGGGACAGGGGATCTCCTACGAGCAGTACTTC.

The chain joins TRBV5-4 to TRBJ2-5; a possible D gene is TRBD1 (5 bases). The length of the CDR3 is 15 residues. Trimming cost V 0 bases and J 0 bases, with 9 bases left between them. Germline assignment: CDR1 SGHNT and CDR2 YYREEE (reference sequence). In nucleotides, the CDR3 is TGTGCCAGCAGCTTGGCCAGGGCAAACCAAGAGACCCAGTACTTC. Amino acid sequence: CASSLARANQETQYF.

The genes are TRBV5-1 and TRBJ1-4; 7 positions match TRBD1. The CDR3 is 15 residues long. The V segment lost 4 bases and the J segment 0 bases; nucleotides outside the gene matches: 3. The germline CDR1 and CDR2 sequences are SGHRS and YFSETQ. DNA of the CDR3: TGCGCCAGCAGCCCAGGACAGGCAACTAATGAAAAACTGTTTTTT. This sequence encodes CASSPGQATNEKLFF.

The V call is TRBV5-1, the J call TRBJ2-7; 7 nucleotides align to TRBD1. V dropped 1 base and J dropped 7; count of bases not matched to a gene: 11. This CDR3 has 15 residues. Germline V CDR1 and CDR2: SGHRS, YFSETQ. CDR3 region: CASSLLTGVVSEQYF. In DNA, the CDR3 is TGCGCCAGCAGCTTGCTCACAGGGGTCGTGTCGGAGCAGTACTTC.

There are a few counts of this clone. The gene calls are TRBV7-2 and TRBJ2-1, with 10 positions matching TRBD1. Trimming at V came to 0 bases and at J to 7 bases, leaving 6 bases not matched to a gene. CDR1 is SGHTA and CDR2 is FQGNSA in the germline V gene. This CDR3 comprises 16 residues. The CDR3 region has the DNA TGTGCCAGCAGCTTAGCTCTTGGACAGGGGGTTAATGAGCAGTTCTTC. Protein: CASSLALGQGVNEQFF.

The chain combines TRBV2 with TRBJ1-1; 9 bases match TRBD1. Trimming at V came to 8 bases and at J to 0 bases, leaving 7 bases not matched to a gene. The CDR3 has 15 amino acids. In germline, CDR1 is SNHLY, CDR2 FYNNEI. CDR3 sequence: CASQVGQGMNTEAFF. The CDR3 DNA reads TGTGCCAGCCAGGTAGGACAGGGGATGAACACTGAAGCTTTCTTT.

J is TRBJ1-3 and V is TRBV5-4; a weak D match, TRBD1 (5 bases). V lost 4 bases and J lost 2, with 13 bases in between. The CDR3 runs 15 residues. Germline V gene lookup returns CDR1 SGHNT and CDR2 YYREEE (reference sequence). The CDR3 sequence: CASSTGGTAGNTIYF. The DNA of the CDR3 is TGTGCCAGCAGCACCGGCGGGACGGCTGGAAACACCATATATTTT.

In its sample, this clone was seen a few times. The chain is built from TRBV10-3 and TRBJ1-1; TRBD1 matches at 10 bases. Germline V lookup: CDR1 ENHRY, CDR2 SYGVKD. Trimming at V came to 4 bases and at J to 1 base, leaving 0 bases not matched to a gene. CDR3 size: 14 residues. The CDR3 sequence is CAISGDRGNTEAFF. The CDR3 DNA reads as TGTGCCATCAGTGGGGACAGGGGGAACACTGAAGCTTTCTTT.

As DNA, the CDR3 is TGTGCCACCAGCAGAGAGTCGGGACAGCCTAATGAAAAACTGTTTTTT. Protein product: CATSRESGQPNEKLFF. The V gene is TRBV15, the J gene TRBJ1-4, with 7 bases aligning to TRBD1. The germline V gene encodes CDR1 LNHNV and CDR2 YYDKDF (reference sequence). V gave up 0 bases and J gave up 3 bases; unmatched junction bases: 4. This CDR3 has 16 residues.

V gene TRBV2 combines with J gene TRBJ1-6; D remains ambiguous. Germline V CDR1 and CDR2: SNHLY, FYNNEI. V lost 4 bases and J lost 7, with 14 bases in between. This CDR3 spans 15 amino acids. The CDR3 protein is CASSAYRGGNSPLHF. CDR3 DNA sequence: TGTGCCAGCAGTGCCTACAGAGGAGGCAATTCACCCCTCCACTTT. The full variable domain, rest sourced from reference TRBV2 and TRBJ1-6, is EPEVTQTPSHQVTQMGQEVILRCVPISNHLYFYWYRQILGQKVEFLVSFYNNEISEKSEIFDDQFSVERPDGSNFTLKIRSTKLEDSAMYFCASSAYRGGNSPLHFGNGTRLTVT.

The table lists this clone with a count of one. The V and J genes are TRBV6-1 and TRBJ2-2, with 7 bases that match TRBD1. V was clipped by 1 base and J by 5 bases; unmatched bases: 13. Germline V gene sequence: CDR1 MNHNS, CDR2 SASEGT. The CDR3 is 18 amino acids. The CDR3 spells CASSEDRGFERFTGELFF. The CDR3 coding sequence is TGTGCCAGCAGTGAAGACAGGGGTTTCGAAAGGTTTACCGGGGAGCTGTTTTTT.

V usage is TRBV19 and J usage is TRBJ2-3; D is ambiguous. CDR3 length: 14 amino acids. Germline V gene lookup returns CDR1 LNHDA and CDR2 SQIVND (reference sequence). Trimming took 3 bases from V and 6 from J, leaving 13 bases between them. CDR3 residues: CASSINLVGDTQYF. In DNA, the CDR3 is TGTGCCAGTAGTATCAATTTGGTTGGCGATACGCAGTATTTT. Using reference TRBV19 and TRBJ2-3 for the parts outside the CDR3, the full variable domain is DGGITQSPKYLFRKEGQNVTLSCEQNLNHDAMYWYRQDPGQGLRLIYYSQIVNDFQKGDIAEGYSVSREKKESFPLTVTSAQKNPTAFYLCASSINLVGDTQYFGPGTRLTVL.

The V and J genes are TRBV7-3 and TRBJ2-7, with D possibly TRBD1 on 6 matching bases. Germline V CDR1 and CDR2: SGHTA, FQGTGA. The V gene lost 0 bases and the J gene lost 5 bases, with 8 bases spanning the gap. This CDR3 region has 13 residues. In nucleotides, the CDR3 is TGTGCCAGCAGCTTAACCAGGGGCGACGAGCAGTACTTC. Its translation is CASSLTRGDEQYF.

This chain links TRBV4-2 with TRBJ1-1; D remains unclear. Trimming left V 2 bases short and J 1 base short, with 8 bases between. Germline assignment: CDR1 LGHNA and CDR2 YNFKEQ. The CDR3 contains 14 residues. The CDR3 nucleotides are TGTGCCAGCAGCCAACTTACACAGAACACTGAAGCTTTCTTT. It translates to CASSQLTQNTEAFF.

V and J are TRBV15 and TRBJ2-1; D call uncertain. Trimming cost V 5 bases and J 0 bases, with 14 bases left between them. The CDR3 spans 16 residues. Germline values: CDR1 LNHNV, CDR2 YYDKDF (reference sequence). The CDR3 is CATSHLTVTSYNEQFF. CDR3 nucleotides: TGTGCCACCAGCCACTTAACAGTTACCTCCTACAATGAGCAGTTCTTC.

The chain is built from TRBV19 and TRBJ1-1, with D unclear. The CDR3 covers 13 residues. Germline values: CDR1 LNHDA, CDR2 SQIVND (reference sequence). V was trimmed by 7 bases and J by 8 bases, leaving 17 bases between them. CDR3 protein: CASTLGLHGEAFF. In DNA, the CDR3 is TGTGCCAGTACCCTAGGCCTTCACGGAGAAGCTTTCTTT. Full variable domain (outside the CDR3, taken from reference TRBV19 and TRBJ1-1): DGGITQSPKYLFRKEGQNVTLSCEQNLNHDAMYWYRQDPGQGLRLIYYSQIVNDFQKGDIAEGYSVSREKKESFPLTVTSAQKNPTAFYLCASTLGLHGEAFFGQGTRLTVV.

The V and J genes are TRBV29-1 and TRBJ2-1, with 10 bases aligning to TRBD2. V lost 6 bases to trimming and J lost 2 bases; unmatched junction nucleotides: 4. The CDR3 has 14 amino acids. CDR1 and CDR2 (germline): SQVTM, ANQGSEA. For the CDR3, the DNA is TGCAGCGTACCTACTAGCGGGGCCTACAATGAGCAGTTCTTC. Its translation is CSVPTSGAYNEQFF.

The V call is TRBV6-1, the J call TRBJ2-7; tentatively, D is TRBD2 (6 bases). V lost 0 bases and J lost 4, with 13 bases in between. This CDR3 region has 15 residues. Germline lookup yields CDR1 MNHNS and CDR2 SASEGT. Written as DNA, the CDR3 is TGTGCCAGCAGTGAAGCGCGGGGAACTGGATACGAGCAGTACTTC. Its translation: CASSEARGTGYEQYF.

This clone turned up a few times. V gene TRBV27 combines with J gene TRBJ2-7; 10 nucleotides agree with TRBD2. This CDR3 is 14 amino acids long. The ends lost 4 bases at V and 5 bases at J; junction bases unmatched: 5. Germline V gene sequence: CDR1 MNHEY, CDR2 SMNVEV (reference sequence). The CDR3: CASSSLAGNHEQYF. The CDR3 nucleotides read TGTGCCAGCAGTTCACTAGCGGGAAACCACGAGCAGTACTTC.

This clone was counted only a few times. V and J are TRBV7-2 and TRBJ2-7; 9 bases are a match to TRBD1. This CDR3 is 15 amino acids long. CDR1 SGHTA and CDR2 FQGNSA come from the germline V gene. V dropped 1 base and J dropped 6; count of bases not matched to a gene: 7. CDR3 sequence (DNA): TGTGCCAGCAGCTTAGGTGGGACAGGGTATTGCGAGCAGTACTTC. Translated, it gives CASSLGGTGYCEQYF.

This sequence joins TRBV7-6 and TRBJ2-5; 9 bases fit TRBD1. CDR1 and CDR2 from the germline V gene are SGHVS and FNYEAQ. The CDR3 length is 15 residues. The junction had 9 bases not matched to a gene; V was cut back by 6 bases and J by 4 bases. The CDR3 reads CASRSRDRARETQYF. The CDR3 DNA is TGTGCCAGCAGGTCCCGGGACAGGGCACGAGAGACCCAGTACTTC. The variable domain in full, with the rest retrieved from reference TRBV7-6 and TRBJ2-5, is GAGVSQSPRYKVTKRGQDVALRCDPISGHVSLYWYRQALGQGPEFLTYFNYEAQQDKSGLPNDRFSAERPEGSISTLTIQRTEQRDSAMYRCASRSRDRARETQYFGPGTRLLVL.